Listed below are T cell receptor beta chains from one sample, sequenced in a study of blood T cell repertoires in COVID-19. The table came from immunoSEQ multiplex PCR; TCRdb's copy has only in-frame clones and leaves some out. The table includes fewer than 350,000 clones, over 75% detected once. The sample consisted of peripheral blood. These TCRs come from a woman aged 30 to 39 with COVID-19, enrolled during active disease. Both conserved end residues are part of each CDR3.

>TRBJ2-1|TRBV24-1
CATSDPFTPSGTYNEQFF
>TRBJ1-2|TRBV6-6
CASSREAYGYTF
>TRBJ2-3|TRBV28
CASSSQGQGTDTQYF
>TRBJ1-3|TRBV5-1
CASSWDFTGTGNTIYF
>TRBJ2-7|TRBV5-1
CASSRLAGGSYEQYF
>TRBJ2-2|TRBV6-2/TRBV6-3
CASSTGQGDTGELFF
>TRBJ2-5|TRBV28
CASSPRGTGLPTQYF
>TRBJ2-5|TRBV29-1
CSGRVSEGETQYF
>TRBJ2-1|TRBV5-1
CASSRDRWDSPRNEQFF
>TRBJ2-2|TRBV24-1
CATSEYRGENTGELFF
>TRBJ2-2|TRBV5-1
CASSSLDRDNTGELFF
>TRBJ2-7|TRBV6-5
CASSWGQGGYEQYF
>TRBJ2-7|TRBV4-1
CASSQHQGLTFYEQYF
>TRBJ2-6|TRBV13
CASSSGQIPSGANVLTF
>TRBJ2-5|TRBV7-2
CASSLGTGARETQYF
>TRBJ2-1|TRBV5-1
CASSLNAGVVYNEQFF
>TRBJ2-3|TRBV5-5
CASSPGGADSTDTQYF
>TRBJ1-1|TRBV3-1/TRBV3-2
CASSPRTRAAEAFF
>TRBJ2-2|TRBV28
CASSFRGTGELFF
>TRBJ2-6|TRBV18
CASSPSPLRRSSGANVLTF
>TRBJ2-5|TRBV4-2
CASSRGPSGRAPQETQYF
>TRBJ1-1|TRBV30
CAWDPGRAEAFF
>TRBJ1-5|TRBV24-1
CATSDAGDSNQPQHF
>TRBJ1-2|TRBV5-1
CASSLGQGRKGYTF
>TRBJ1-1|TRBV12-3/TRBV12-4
CASRFGQSSEAFF
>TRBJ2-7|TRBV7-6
CASSRAGGSYEQYF
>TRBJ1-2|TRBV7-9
CASSSMDSPSYGYTF
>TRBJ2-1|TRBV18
CASSPLPTEVSYNEQFF
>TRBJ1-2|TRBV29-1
CSGLRSDGYTF
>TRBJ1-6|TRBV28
CASSFSNSPLHF
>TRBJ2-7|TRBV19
CATLGGESYEQYF
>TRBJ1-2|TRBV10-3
CAISESPSGGYTF
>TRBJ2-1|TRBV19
CASAGQVLYHEQFF
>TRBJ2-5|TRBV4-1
CASSRERASQETQYF
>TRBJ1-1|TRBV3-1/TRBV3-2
CASSQGDRRNTEAFF
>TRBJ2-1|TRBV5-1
CASSYTGTYSGDEQFF
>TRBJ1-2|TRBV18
CASSPDSNYGYTF
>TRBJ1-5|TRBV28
CASQTGRQPQHF
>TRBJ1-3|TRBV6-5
CASSYSSRRPGNTIYF
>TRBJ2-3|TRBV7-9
CASSKGLAGSSTDTQYF
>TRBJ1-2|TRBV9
CASSPTGGGYTF
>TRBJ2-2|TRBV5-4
CASSFLRGKNTGELFF
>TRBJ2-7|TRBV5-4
CASSLVGGTYEQYF
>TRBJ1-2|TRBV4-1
CASSQDFTGGSYGYTF